This entry lists 21 T cell receptor beta chains sequenced from one sample in a study of a mutant IDH1 vaccine in newly diagnosed glioma. TCRdb keeps only in-frame clones here, not all; method: immunoSEQ multiplex PCR. This sample has roughly 54,000 clones, with about 85% found just once. These receptors have no known antigen. Documented time point: week 35, safety follow-up. It was 300 ug of mutant IDH1 20-mer peptide that made up each vaccine dose, given with topical imiquimod. The sample consisted of PBMCs, taken from a glioma patient whose treatment included an IDH1 peptide vaccine. The receptors stem from a woman aged 18-29 years with glioma.

This rearrangement joins TRBV15 to TRBJ2-7, with a weak D call TRBD1 (6 bases). The CDR3 extends over 16 amino acids. Trimming pared 0 bases from V and 1 base from J, leaving 13 bases between. Germline V gene data show CDR1 as LNHNV and CDR2 as YYDKDF (reference sequence). The CDR3 nucleotides are TGTGCCACCAGCAGAGATCTCTTGACAGGTTCCTACGAGCAGTACTTC. The encoded protein is CATSRDLLTGSYEQYF.

The chain carries TRBV7-8 and TRBJ2-3; 8 bases are shared with TRBD2. The CDR3 loop spans 12 amino acids. V shed 6 bases and J 10 bases; nucleotides not matched to a gene: 6. Germline-derived CDR1 and CDR2 are SGHVS and FQNEAQ. The CDR3 is CASSPTGGAQYF. CDR3 coding DNA: TGTGCCAGCAGTCCCACGGGGGGGGCGCAGTATTTT. Filled out from reference TRBV7-8 and TRBJ2-3, the complete variable domain reads GAGVSQSPRYKVAKRGQDVALRCDPISGHVSLFWYQQALGQGPEFLTYFQNEAQLDKSGLPSDRFFAERPEGSVSTLKIQRTQQEDSAVYLCASSPTGGAQYFGPGTRLTVL.

The rearrangement joins TRBV6-5 to TRBJ2-1; 10 bases match TRBD2. The V gene's germline CDR1 is MNHEY and CDR2 SVGAGI. With V trimmed by 3 bases and J by 2 bases, 1 base remained unmatched. The CDR3 has 15 amino acids. The CDR3 DNA sequence: TGTGCCAGCAGTTATCTAGCGGGGGCCTACAATGAGCAGTTCTTC. Translation: CASSYLAGAYNEQFF.

The rearrangement links TRBV10-3 to TRBJ2-7, with 9 bases that match TRBD1. Trimming cost V 5 bases and J 3 bases; bases outside gene matches: 8. CDR1 and CDR2 from the germline V gene are ENHRY and SYGVKD. The CDR3 loop spans 15 amino acids. CDR3 sequence (DNA): TGTGCCATCAGTCCCACCGGGACAGGGCACTACGAGCAGTACTTC. As protein: CAISPTGTGHYEQYF.

The chain links TRBV10-2 to TRBJ2-2; 12 bases map to TRBD1. The CDR3 loop spans 16 amino acids. Germline loops: CDR1 WSHSY, CDR2 SAAADI. V lost 6 bases, J lost 9 bases, and 11 bases stayed unmatched. The CDR3 nucleotides read TGCGCCAGCAGAACGGGACAGGGGGCGACTTTCCGGGAGCTGTTTTTT. Its translation is CASRTGQGATFRELFF.

This clone was observed a single time. This rearrangement joins TRBV5-4 to TRBJ1-2; maybe TRBD1 (5 bases). Germline V gene data show CDR1 as SGHNT and CDR2 as YYREEE (reference sequence). The ends were cut back, 2 bases at V and 4 bases at J, with 15 bases in the middle. The CDR3 runs to 15 residues. The CDR3 sequence: CASSFAGQPSYGYTF. DNA of the CDR3: TGTGCCAGCAGCTTCGCAGGGCAGCCCTCCTATGGCTACACCTTC.

The V gene is TRBV7-9, the J gene TRBJ1-2; D gene ambiguous. V gave up 1 base and J gave up 7 bases, with 16 bases separating them. In germline, CDR1 is SEHNR, CDR2 FQNEAQ (reference sequence). This CDR3 is 15 amino acids long. Here the CDR3 DNA reads TGTGCCAGCAGCTTAGGGGAACCAAGAGAAGGTGGCTACACCTTC. Translation gives CASSLGEPREGGYTF.

This chain connects TRBV6-5 to TRBJ1-2; 7 bases align to TRBD1. Germline V gene sequence: CDR1 MNHEY, CDR2 SVGAGI. The CDR3 totals 13 residues. J gave up 5 bases and V 0 bases, and 0 bases lay outside the gene matches. CDR3 amino acids: CASSYSTGYGYTF. Here the CDR3 DNA reads TGTGCCAGCAGTTACTCGACAGGGTATGGCTACACCTTC.

V is TRBV29-1 and J is TRBJ1-2; unclear D gene. The CDR3 extends over 14 amino acids. Trimming removed 1 base from V and 3 bases from J, with 12 bases in between. In germline, CDR1 is SQVTM, CDR2 ANQGSEA. The CDR3 spells CSVEVSPPDYGYTF. The CDR3 DNA reads TGCAGCGTTGAAGTTTCACCCCCGGACTATGGCTACACCTTC.

The V and J genes are TRBV5-1 and TRBJ1-3; D gene unclear. V lost 1 base, J lost 7 bases, and 12 bases lay in between. The germline CDR1 and CDR2 sequences are SGHRS and YFSETQ. The CDR3 is 14 amino acids. The DNA of the CDR3 is TGCGCCAGCAGCTTGAGCACCCCTCGGAACACCATATATTTT. Encoded protein: CASSLSTPRNTIYF.

The chain uses TRBV7-9 and TRBJ2-7; D possibly uses TRBD1 or TRBD2 (5 bases each). V lost 7 bases to trimming and J lost 7 bases, with 20 bases between them. The CDR3 consists of 14 residues. Germline-derived CDR1 and CDR2 are SEHNR and FQNEAQ (reference sequence). The CDR3 DNA reads TGTGCCAGCATCCGGGACGCCTTCTGGGGGGAGCAGTACTTC. This translates into CASIRDAFWGEQYF.

This clone has more than one count but fewer than ten. V is TRBV27 and J is TRBJ1-1; 8 bases fit TRBD1. The CDR3 sequence is 13 residues long. V was clipped by 6 bases and J by 5 bases; unmatched bases: 5. The germline gives CDR1 MNHEY, CDR2 SMNVEV (reference sequence). CDR3 nucleotides: TGTGCCAGCAGCGGCAGGGGGCGAACTGAAGCTTTCTTT. Protein sequence: CASSGRGRTEAFF.

This clone was detected only a few times. This chain uses TRBV9 with TRBJ1-1, with D maybe TRBD1 (5 bases). Germline CDR1 SGDLS, CDR2 YYNGEE. V was trimmed by 4 bases and J by 4 bases, leaving 11 bases between them. The CDR3 runs to 13 residues. The CDR3 region is CASSLSGFTEAFF. CDR3 DNA sequence: TGTGCCAGCAGCCTATCAGGGTTCACTGAAGCTTTCTTT.

The chain combines TRBV6-6 with TRBJ2-7; D possibly corresponds to TRBD2 (5 bases). CDR1 and CDR2 from the germline V gene are MNHNY and SVGAGI (reference sequence). The CDR3 totals 15 residues. The V end lost 6 bases, the J end lost 0 bases, and 15 bases lay between the germline ends. The CDR3 region is CASRPAEASSYEQYF. In nucleotides, the CDR3 is TGTGCCAGCAGACCAGCGGAGGCCAGCTCCTACGAGCAGTACTTC.

The CDR3 DNA reads TGTGCCAGCAGTCCTGGGACTACCCAGGGCGTTGAGCAGTTCTTC. This sequence encodes CASSPGTTQGVEQFF. The chain employs TRBV28 and TRBJ2-1, with 7 nucleotides matching TRBD2. CDR3 length: 15 residues. Germline values: CDR1 MDHEN, CDR2 SYDVKM. V was pared by 5 bases and J by 9 bases, with 13 bases of the junction left unmatched. The full variable domain, rest sourced from reference TRBV28 and TRBJ2-1, is DVKVTQSSRYLVKRTGEKVFLECVQDMDHENMFWYRQDPGLGLRLIYFSYDVKMKEKGDIPEGYSVSREKKERFSLILESASTNQTSMYLCASSPGTTQGVEQFFGPGTRLTVL.

V gene TRBV19 combines with J gene TRBJ2-5; 7 bases are a match to TRBD1. The germline V gene encodes CDR1 LNHDA and CDR2 SQIVND (reference sequence). The CDR3 extends over 13 amino acids. V trimming: 7 bases; J trimming: 5 bases; junction bases outside the gene matches: 7. The CDR3 DNA follows: TGTGCCAGTATGGACAGGAGCTTGGAGACCCAGTACTTC. Residues: CASMDRSLETQYF.

This clone was seen a handful of times. The chain joins TRBV7-9 to TRBJ1-4; a weak D match, TRBD1 (6 bases). The CDR3 contains 15 residues. The V end was cut by 2 bases, the J end by 5 bases, with 12 bases between. Per the germline V gene, CDR1 is SEHNR and CDR2 is FQNEAQ (reference sequence). This CDR3 is CASSLTDSKNEKLFF. For the CDR3, the DNA is TGTGCCAGCAGCTTAACGGACAGCAAGAATGAAAAACTGTTTTTT.

This clone turned up a few times. The rearrangement joins TRBV7-9 to TRBJ2-7; 14 positions agree with TRBD2. The CDR3 has 16 amino acids. Unmatched junction bases numbered 6, after V lost 5 bases and J lost 3 bases. The germline CDR1 and CDR2 sequences are SEHNR and FQNEAQ (reference sequence). The CDR3 region has the DNA TGTGCCAGCAGCGAGGGACTAGCGGGGGCCTACTACGAGCAGTACTTC. This gives the protein CASSEGLAGAYYEQYF.

By sample fraction, this clone is medium-sized. The chain employs TRBV19 and TRBJ1-5; D gene ambiguous. The CDR3 is made up of 13 amino acids. Germline V gives CDR1 LNHDA, CDR2 SQIVND (reference sequence). The V gene lost 6 bases and the J gene lost 4 bases, with 10 bases spanning the gap. The CDR3 DNA follows: TGTGCCAGTAGCTTTGGTGGGAATCAGCCCCAGCATTTT. Its translation is CASSFGGNQPQHF. Full variable domain (missing parts from reference TRBV19 and TRBJ1-5): DGGITQSPKYLFRKEGQNVTLSCEQNLNHDAMYWYRQDPGQGLRLIYYSQIVNDFQKGDIAEGYSVSREKKESFPLTVTSAQKNPTAFYLCASSFGGNQPQHFGDGTRLSIL.

CDR3 region: CASSEGQGAYTDTQYF. The CDR3 bases are TGTGCCAGCAGTGAGGGACAGGGGGCTTATACAGATACGCAGTATTTT. This chain joins TRBV6-1 and TRBJ2-3; 12 nucleotides align to TRBD1. CDR1 and CDR2 (germline): MNHNS, SASEGT. CDR3 length: 16 amino acids. The ends lost 3 bases at V and 3 bases at J; junction bases unmatched: 4.

V usage is TRBV27 and J usage is TRBJ2-7; no definite D call. This CDR3 is 11 amino acids long. The germline V and J ends were trimmed by 5 bases and 6 bases, with 8 bases remaining between them. The V gene's germline CDR1 is MNHEY and CDR2 SMNVEV (reference sequence). The CDR3 DNA reads TGTGCCAGCAGTGGATTAGGCGAGCAGTACTTC. Translating it yields CASSGLGEQYF.